Presented here are 18 T cell receptor beta chains from one specimen sequenced in a study of cytomegalovirus exposure and HLA in healthy donors. Researchers ran the PCR with 60 Vbeta and 13 Jbeta primers. This table comes from immunoSEQ multiplex PCR, and its TCRdb copy is limited to in-frame clones, with some not included. The sample contains more than 100,000 clones, 55% to 80% of which appear only once. Input material: PBMCs. These receptors were taken from a woman in her thirties or forties in good health and CMV-seronegative.

The gene calls are TRBV10-1 and TRBJ1-4, with TRBD1 matching 10 bases. The CDR3 is made up of 14 amino acids. CDR1 WNHNN and CDR2 SYGVQD come from the germline V gene (reference sequence). V shed 2 bases and J 7 bases; nucleotides not matched to a gene: 1. CDR3: CASSERTGGEKLFF. In DNA, the CDR3 is TGCGCCAGCAGTGAGCGGACAGGGGGTGAAAAACTGTTTTTT.

The V gene is TRBV6-1, the J gene TRBJ1-2, with TRBD1 identical over 7 bases. Per the germline V gene, CDR1 is MNHNS and CDR2 is SASEGT. The ends lost 11 bases at V and 9 bases at J; junction bases unmatched: 15. The CDR3 is 13 residues long. In nucleotides, the CDR3 is TGTGCCGGGCGGTGGAGGGGGCGGTTTCGCTACACCTTC. Its translation is CAGRWRGRFRYTF.

V gene TRBV9 combines with J gene TRBJ2-1, with 12 bases matching TRBD2. The CDR3 is 17 residues long. The V segment lost 0 bases and the J segment 4 bases; nucleotides outside the gene matches: 5. Germline V lookup: CDR1 SGDLS, CDR2 YYNGEE. Here the CDR3 reads CASSVGTSGEPYNEQFF. The CDR3 nucleotides are TGTGCCAGCAGCGTAGGGACTAGCGGGGAACCGTACAATGAGCAGTTCTTC.

The chain uses TRBV28 and TRBJ2-4; 7 positions agree with TRBD2. V gave up 10 bases and J gave up 7 bases; unmatched junction bases: 7. CDR1 is MDHEN, CDR2 SYDVKM, per germline. The CDR3 runs 12 residues. The chain's CDR3 is CATTLGGNIQYF. The CDR3 DNA sequence: TGTGCCACCACGCTGGGGGGGAACATTCAGTACTTC.

This chain links TRBV4-1 with TRBJ1-2; 8 nucleotides agree with TRBD1. With 7 bases clipped from V and 7 bases from J, the junction kept 14 bases outside the gene matches. This CDR3 has 15 residues. Germline assignment: CDR1 MGHRA and CDR2 YSYEKL. DNA of the CDR3: TGCGCCAGCACCCTCTCGGACAGGGAAAGAGGTGGCTACACCTTC. Its translation: CASTLSDRERGGYTF.

V is TRBV28 and J is TRBJ1-4, with D unclear. V lost 5 bases and J lost 8, with 9 bases in between. This CDR3 comprises 12 residues. Germline V lookup: CDR1 MDHEN, CDR2 SYDVKM. This chain's CDR3 is CASSGPREKLFF. DNA of the CDR3: TGTGCCAGCAGTGGCCCTAGGGAAAAACTGTTTTTT.

CDR3 sequence reads: CASSLSRLVDTQYF. As DNA, the CDR3 is TGCGCCAGCAGTCTCAGTCGCCTAGTAGATACGCAGTATTTT. The chain recombines TRBV10-1 with TRBJ2-3; unclear D gene. Germline V CDR1 and CDR2: WNHNN, SYGVQD (reference sequence). V gave up 5 bases and J gave up 5 bases, with 14 bases separating them. CDR3 size: 14 residues.

The chain recombines TRBV6-6 with TRBJ1-2; 7 bases are shared with TRBD1. The CDR3 has 16 amino acids. V was pared by 0 bases and J by 2 bases, with 6 bases of the junction left unmatched. The germline V gene encodes CDR1 MNHNY and CDR2 SVGAGI (reference sequence). CDR3 bases: TGTGCCAGCAGTTACTCGTCGGGACAGAACAACTATGGCTACACCTTC. It translates to CASSYSSGQNNYGYTF.

The V and J genes are TRBV27 and TRBJ1-2, with D unresolved. Trimming left V 4 bases short and J 4 bases short, with 13 bases between. The CDR3 loop spans 14 amino acids. Germline V gene data show CDR1 as MNHEY and CDR2 as SMNVEV (reference sequence). CDR3 residues: CASSWRAIGYGYTF. The DNA for the CDR3 is TGTGCCAGCAGTTGGAGGGCTATAGGCTATGGCTACACCTTC.

V gene TRBV7-3 combines with J gene TRBJ2-3; 8 nucleotides line up with TRBD2. CDR1 is SGHTA, CDR2 FQGTGA, per germline. The junction had 3 bases not matched to a gene; V was cut back by 2 bases and J by 2 bases. The CDR3 extends over 15 amino acids. The CDR3 region is CASSLAGGYTDTQYF. CDR3 sequence (DNA): TGTGCCAGCAGCTTAGCGGGGGGTTACACAGATACGCAGTATTTT.

The V gene is TRBV19, the J gene TRBJ1-3; tentative D call: TRBD1 (5 bases). The CDR3 contains 14 residues. V was pared by 9 bases and J by 2 bases, with 14 bases between. Germline V lookup: CDR1 LNHDA, CDR2 SQIVND (reference sequence). CDR3 DNA: TGTGCCAGCGGGGGGGAAACTGCTGGAAACACCATATATTTT. Amino acids: CASGGETAGNTIYF.

This clone was seen a single time. The chain links TRBV7-9 to TRBJ1-4; no clear D gene. This CDR3 region has 15 residues. Germline lookup yields CDR1 SEHNR and CDR2 FQNEAQ (reference sequence). V gave up 0 bases and J gave up 5 bases, with 10 bases separating them. CDR3 loop: CASSLAGGSNEKLFF. For the CDR3, the DNA is TGTGCCAGCAGCTTAGCAGGAGGCTCAAATGAAAAACTGTTTTTT.

The chain employs TRBV5-1 and TRBJ1-5; tentative D call: TRBD1 (5 bases). Germline loops: CDR1 SGHRS, CDR2 YFSETQ. V lost 0 bases and J lost 3, with 13 bases in between. The CDR3 totals 16 residues. CDR3 bases: TGCGCCAGCAGCTTGGCATACGGGGGTTCCAATCAGCCCCAGCATTTT. This gives the protein CASSLAYGGSNQPQHF.

V is TRBV5-1 and J is TRBJ1-2; maybe TRBD1 (5 bases). The CDR3 sequence is 12 residues long. The V gene's germline CDR1 is SGHRS and CDR2 YFSETQ. Trimming left V 0 bases short and J 7 bases short, with 7 bases between. CDR3 protein: CASSLAQGGYTF. The CDR3 DNA follows: TGCGCCAGCAGCTTGGCCCAGGGTGGCTACACCTTC.

This chain uses TRBV29-1 with TRBJ1-1; TRBD1 matches 7 bases. The CDR3 consists of 13 residues. V lost 7 bases, J lost 1 base, and 6 bases stayed unmatched. The V gene's germline CDR1 is SQVTM and CDR2 ANQGSEA. The CDR3 nucleotides read TGCAGCGGCCGACAGGGTACGAACACTGAAGCTTTCTTT. This translates into CSGRQGTNTEAFF.

The V gene is TRBV19, the J gene TRBJ1-4; D gene uncertain. Trimming removed 1 base from V and 5 bases from J, with 11 bases in between. CDR1 is LNHDA, CDR2 SQIVND, per germline (reference sequence). The CDR3 sequence is 15 residues long. The CDR3 coding sequence is TGTGCCAGTAGTATAGGAACAGTTAGAAATGAAAAACTGTTTTTT. Amino acid sequence: CASSIGTVRNEKLFF. Supplemented by reference TRBV19 and TRBJ1-4, the full variable domain reads DGGITQSPKYLFRKEGQNVTLSCEQNLNHDAMYWYRQDPGQGLRLIYYSQIVNDFQKGDIAEGYSVSREKKESFPLTVTSAQKNPTAFYLCASSIGTVRNEKLFFGSGTQLSVL.

This chain connects TRBV7-8 to TRBJ2-2; no definite D call. Germline CDR1 is SGHVS and CDR2 is FQNEAQ. V was shortened by 6 bases and J by 3 bases, with 11 bases between the two germline ends. The CDR3 spans 14 residues. The CDR3 spells CASRVIGYTGELFF. CDR3 nucleotides: TGTGCCAGCAGGGTGATCGGGTACACCGGGGAGCTGTTTTTT.

This clone has more than one count but fewer than ten. The chain is built from TRBV4-1 and TRBJ2-2; D not resolved. V was pared by 4 bases and J by 1 base, with 10 bases between. This CDR3 has 15 amino acids. Looked up from germline, CDR1 is MGHRA and CDR2 is YSYEKL. In DNA form, the CDR3 reads TGCGCCAGCAGCCGACTTTGGAGGAACACCGGGGAGCTGTTTTTT. This gives the protein CASSRLWRNTGELFF.